The rows below give T cell receptor beta chains drawn from one sample of a study of CD8 T cells in Susac syndrome. TCRdb recomputed calls from the immunoSEQ multiplex PCR reads with MiXCR, one row per CDR3 protein. The sample holds tens of thousands of distinct CDR3 sequences, 90% to 95% seen once. The sequenced material came from CD8+ T cells from PBMCs. These receptors came from a human donor in good health. Each CDR3 is given with its conserved first and last residue. The D gene is left open where the match is weak. The size entry is marked missing in some rows and otherwise reads once, few, many or a size class.

d_call	v_call	clone_size	j_call	cdr3_aa	cdr3_nt
-	TRBV7-9	-	TRBJ2-1	CASSLGGGLNEQFF	TGTGCCAGCAGCTTAGGGGGGGGGCTCAATGAGCAGTTCTTC
TRBD2	TRBV5-1	-	TRBJ2-7	CASSLNRGGSYEQYF	TGCGCCAGCAGCTTGAATCGGGGGGGCTCCTACGAGCAGTACTTC
TRBD1	TRBV7-2	-	TRBJ2-5	CASSLVVGTGGMAQYF	TGTGCCAGCAGCTTAGTGGTCGGGACAGGGGGTATGGCCCAGTACTTC
TRBD2	TRBV5-4	-	TRBJ2-1	CASSYTSGGFDEQFF	TGTGCCAGCAGCTACACGAGCGGGGGGTTTGATGAGCAGTTCTTC
-	TRBV5-5	once	TRBJ1-1	CASSPLSRTTEAFF	TGTGCCAGCAGCCCACTGTCCAGGACCACTGAAGCTTTCTTT
TRBD1	TRBV5-4	-	TRBJ2-1	CASSLLPGQISYNEQFF	TGTGCCAGCAGCTTGCTCCCGGGACAGATCTCCTACAATGAGCAGTTCTTC
-	TRBV28	-	TRBJ2-3	CASSLVGLTDTQYF	TGTGCCAGCAGTTTGGTGGGGCTCACAGATACGCAGTATTTT
-	TRBV6-5	-	TRBJ1-2	CASSYSVQGNYGYTF	TGTGCCAGCAGTTACTCGGTCCAGGGCAACTATGGCTACACCTTC
-	TRBV4-1	-	TRBJ1-2	CASSPIVKWYSNYGYTF	TGCGCCAGCAGCCCTATCGTGAAGTGGTATTCTAACTATGGCTACACCTTC
-	TRBV6-5	-	TRBJ2-5	CASSYGLQETQYF	TGTGCCAGCAGTTACGGCCTCCAAGAGACCCAGTACTTC
-	TRBV7-7	-	TRBJ2-1	CASSSGPSNYNEQFF	TGTGCCAGCAGCTCCGGGCCTTCTAACTACAATGAGCAGTTCTTC
TRBD1	TRBV20-1	-	TRBJ2-1	CSADRGRDYNEQFF	TGCAGTGCAGACAGGGGCAGGGATTACAATGAGCAGTTCTTC
-	TRBV10-3	-	TRBJ2-1	CAISAGGARAYNEQFF	TGTGCCATCAGTGCAGGGGGGGCGCGGGCCTACAATGAGCAGTTCTTC
-	TRBV20-1	-	TRBJ1-5	CSARDGRTLPPQHF	TGCAGTGCTAGAGATGGGCGGACTCTCCCGCCCCAGCATTTT
-	TRBV9	-	TRBJ2-2	CASSVEHSYTGELFF	TGTGCCAGCAGCGTAGAGCACAGCTACACCGGGGAGCTGTTTTTT
-	TRBV7-9	-	TRBJ2-1	CASSSSPGRHNEQFF	TGTGCCAGCAGCTCCTCCCCCGGCCGGCACAATGAGCAGTTCTTC
-	TRBV12-3/TRBV12-4	-	TRBJ1-3	CASSRAGEAGNTIYF	TGTGCCAGCAGTAGGGCAGGGGAGGCTGGAAACACCATATATTTT
TRBD1	TRBV5-1	-	TRBJ1-1	CASSFLESRDRGILSVTEAFF	TGCGCCAGCAGCTTCCTCGAATCCCGGGACAGGGGTATCTTATCGGTAACTGAAGCTTTCTTT
-	TRBV4-1	-	TRBJ2-3	CASSFSGDTQYF	TGCGCCAGCAGCTTTAGCGGAGATACGCAGTATTTT
-	TRBV4-3	once	TRBJ2-1	CASSQDSRGDEQFF	TGCGCCAGCAGCCAAGATTCCAGGGGGGATGAGCAGTTCTTC
-	TRBV29-1	-	TRBJ2-7	CSAVRGGYEQYF	TGCAGCGCCGTTCGGGGCGGCTACGAGCAGTACTTC
-	TRBV27	-	TRBJ1-5	CASSLSPGGLGPQHF	TGTGCCAGCAGTTTATCGCCCGGGGGGCTGGGGCCCCAGCATTTT
TRBD2	TRBV6-5	-	TRBJ2-3	CASSFGAGGPADTQYF	TGTGCCAGCAGTTTTGGAGCGGGGGGGCCGGCAGATACGCAGTATTTT
-	TRBV5-6	-	TRBJ2-7	CASSMPRVDDEQYF	TGTGCCAGCAGCATGCCAAGGGTAGACGACGAGCAGTACTTC
-	TRBV7-2	-	TRBJ2-3	CASSLSSYQGITDTQYF	TGTGCCAGCAGCTTATCAAGCTACCAGGGAATTACAGATACGCAGTATTTT
TRBD2	TRBV6-5	-	TRBJ2-3	CASSYGSSGADTQYF	TGTGCCAGCAGTTACGGGTCTAGCGGCGCAGATACGCAGTATTTT
TRBD1	TRBV27	-	TRBJ1-2	CASSLSGQGAQGYTF	TGTGCCAGCAGTTTATCGGGACAGGGGGCGCAAGGCTACACCTTC
TRBD1	TRBV6-5	-	TRBJ2-7	CASSPLPDRDEQYF	TGTGCCAGCAGTCCCCTCCCCGACAGGGACGAGCAGTACTTC
-	TRBV5-1	-	TRBJ2-3	CASSGNREADTQYF	TGCGCCAGCAGCGGGAACAGGGAGGCAGATACGCAGTATTTT
-	TRBV7-9	-	TRBJ2-7	CASSPTGAGGLVTYEQYF	TGTGCCAGCAGCCCCACCGGGGCAGGGGGACTGGTAACCTACGAGCAGTACTTC
TRBD2	TRBV6-5	-	TRBJ2-1	CASSIGLAGGYEQFF	TGTGCCAGCAGTATCGGACTAGCGGGGGGCTATGAGCAGTTCTTC
TRBD2	TRBV4-1	once	TRBJ2-3	CASSHPTSGSADTQYF	TGCGCCAGCAGCCATCCCACTAGCGGGTCTGCAGATACGCAGTATTTT
TRBD1	TRBV4-2	once	TRBJ1-5	CASSHDPETGGEQPQHF	TGTGCCAGCAGCCATGACCCCGAGACAGGGGGCGAGCAGCCCCAGCATTTT
-	TRBV19	-	TRBJ1-3	CASSYSVAGNTIYF	TGTGCCAGTAGTTACAGCGTCGCTGGAAACACCATATATTTT
-	TRBV29-1	-	TRBJ1-2	CSVDRNYGYTF	TGCAGCGTTGACAGGAACTATGGCTACACCTTC
-	TRBV4-3	-	TRBJ2-1	CASSQGATFDEQFF	TGCGCCAGCAGCCAAGGGGCGACCTTCGATGAGCAGTTCTTC
TRBD1	TRBV4-1	-	TRBJ2-7	CASSQDEETGGSYEQYF	TGCGCCAGCAGCCAAGATGAGGAGACAGGGGGCTCCTACGAGCAGTACTTC
-	TRBV13	once	TRBJ1-4	CASSLWSGGAPELFF	TGTGCCAGCAGCTTGTGGTCGGGGGGTGCCCCGGAACTGTTTTTT
-	TRBV7-3	-	TRBJ2-2	CASSATVNTGELFF	TGTGCCAGCAGCGCCACAGTAAACACCGGGGAGCTGTTTTTT
-	TRBV29-1	-	TRBJ1-2	CSVDTIGIDGYTF	TGCAGCGTTGATACCATAGGGATTGATGGCTACACCTTC
-	TRBV5-1	-	TRBJ2-3	CASSPWGTDTQYF	TGCGCCAGCAGCCCCTGGGGCACAGATACGCAGTATTTT